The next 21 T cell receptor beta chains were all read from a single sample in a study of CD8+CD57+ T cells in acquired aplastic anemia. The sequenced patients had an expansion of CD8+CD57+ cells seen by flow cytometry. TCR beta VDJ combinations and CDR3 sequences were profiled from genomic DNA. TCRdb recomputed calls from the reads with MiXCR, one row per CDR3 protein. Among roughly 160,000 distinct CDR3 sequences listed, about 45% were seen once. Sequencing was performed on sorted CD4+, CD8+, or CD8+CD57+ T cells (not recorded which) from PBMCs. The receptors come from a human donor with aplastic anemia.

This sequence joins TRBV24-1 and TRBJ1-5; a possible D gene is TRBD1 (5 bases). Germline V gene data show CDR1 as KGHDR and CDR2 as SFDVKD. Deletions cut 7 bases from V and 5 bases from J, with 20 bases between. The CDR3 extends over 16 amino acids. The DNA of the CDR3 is TGTGCCACCAGCAGCCTCGACGGGGGGGACTATCAGCCCCAGCATTTT. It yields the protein CATSSLDGGDYQPQHF.

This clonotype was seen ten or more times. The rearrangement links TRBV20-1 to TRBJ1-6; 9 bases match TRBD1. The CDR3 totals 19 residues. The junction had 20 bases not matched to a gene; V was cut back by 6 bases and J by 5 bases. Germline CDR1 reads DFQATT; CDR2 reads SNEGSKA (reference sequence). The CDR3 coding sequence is TGCAGTGCGCCGTCCTTAGGACAGGGGAAGAGCGGGGATAATTCACCCCTCCACTTT. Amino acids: CSAPSLGQGKSGDNSPLHF.

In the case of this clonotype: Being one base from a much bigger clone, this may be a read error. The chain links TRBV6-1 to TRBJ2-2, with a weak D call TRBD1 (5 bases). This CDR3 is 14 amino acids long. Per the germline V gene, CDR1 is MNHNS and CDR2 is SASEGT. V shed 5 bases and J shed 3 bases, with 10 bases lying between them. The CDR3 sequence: CASSPRVDTGELFF. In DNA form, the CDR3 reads TGTGCCAGCAGTCCCAGGGTGGACACCGGGGAGCTGTTTTTT.

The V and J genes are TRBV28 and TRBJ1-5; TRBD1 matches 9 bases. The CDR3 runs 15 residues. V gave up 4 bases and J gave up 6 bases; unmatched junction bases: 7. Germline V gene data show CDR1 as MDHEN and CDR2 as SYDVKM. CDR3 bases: TGTGCCAGCAGTTCCCTGGGACAGGGAATTCAGCCCCAGCATTTT. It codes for CASSSLGQGIQPQHF.

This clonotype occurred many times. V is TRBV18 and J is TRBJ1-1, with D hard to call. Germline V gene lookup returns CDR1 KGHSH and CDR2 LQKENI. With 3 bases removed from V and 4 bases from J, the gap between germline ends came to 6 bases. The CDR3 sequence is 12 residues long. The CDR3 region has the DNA TGTGCCAGCTCACCGATGGGCACTGAAGCTTTCTTT. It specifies CASSPMGTEAFF.

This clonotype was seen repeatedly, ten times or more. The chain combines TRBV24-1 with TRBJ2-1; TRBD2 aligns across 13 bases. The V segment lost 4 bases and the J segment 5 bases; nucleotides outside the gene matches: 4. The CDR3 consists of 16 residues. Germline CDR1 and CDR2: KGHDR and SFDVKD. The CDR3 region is CATSDWTSGRHNEQFF. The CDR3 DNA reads TGTGCCACCAGTGACTGGACTAGCGGGAGACACAATGAGCAGTTCTTC.

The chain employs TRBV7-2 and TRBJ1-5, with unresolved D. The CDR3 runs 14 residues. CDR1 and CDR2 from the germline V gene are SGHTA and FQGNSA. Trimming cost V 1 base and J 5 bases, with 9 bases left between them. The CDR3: CASSLGNSHQPQHF. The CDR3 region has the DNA TGTGCCAGCAGCTTAGGGAACAGTCATCAGCCCCAGCATTTT.

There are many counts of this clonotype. This chain's CDR3 is CSASPLAGGSTDTQYF. The CDR3 coding sequence is TGCAGTGCTAGCCCTCTAGCGGGAGGAAGCACAGATACGCAGTATTTT. This chain joins TRBV20-1 and TRBJ2-3; 11 positions agree with TRBD2. CDR3 length equals 16 residues. The germline V gene has CDR1 DFQATT and CDR2 SNEGSKA (reference sequence). V shed 3 bases and J 0 bases; nucleotides not matched to a gene: 5.

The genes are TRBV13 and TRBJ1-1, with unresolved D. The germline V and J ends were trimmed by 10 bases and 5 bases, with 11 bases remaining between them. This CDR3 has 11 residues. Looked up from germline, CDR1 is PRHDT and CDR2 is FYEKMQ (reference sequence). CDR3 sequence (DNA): TGTGCCACCAAACTAGGGACTGAAGCTTTCTTT. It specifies CATKLGTEAFF.

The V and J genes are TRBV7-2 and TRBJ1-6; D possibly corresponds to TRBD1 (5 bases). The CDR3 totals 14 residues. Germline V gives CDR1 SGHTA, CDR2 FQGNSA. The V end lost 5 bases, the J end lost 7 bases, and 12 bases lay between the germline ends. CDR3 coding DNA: TGTGCCAGCAGCCAAGGGACGGAGAATTCACCCCTCCACTTT. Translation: CASSQGTENSPLHF.

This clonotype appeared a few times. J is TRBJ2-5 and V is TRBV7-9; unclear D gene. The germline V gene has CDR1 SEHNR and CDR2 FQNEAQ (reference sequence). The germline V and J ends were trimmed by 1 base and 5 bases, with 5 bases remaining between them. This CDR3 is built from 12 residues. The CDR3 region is CASSLGSETQYF. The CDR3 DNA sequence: TGTGCCAGCAGCTTAGGGTCGGAGACCCAGTACTTC.

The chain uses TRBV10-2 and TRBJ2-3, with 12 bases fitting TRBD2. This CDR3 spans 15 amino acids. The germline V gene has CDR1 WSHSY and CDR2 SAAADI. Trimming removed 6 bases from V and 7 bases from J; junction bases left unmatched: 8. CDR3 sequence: CASRETSGSLYTQYF. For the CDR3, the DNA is TGCGCCAGCAGGGAGACTAGCGGGAGTTTATATACGCAGTATTTT.

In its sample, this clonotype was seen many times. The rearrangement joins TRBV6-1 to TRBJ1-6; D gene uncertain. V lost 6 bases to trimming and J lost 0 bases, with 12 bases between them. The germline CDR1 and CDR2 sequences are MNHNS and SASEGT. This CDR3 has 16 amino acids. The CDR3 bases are TGTGCCAGCAGACCACGCGCAGCCTCCTATAATTCACCCCTCCACTTT. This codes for CASRPRAASYNSPLHF.

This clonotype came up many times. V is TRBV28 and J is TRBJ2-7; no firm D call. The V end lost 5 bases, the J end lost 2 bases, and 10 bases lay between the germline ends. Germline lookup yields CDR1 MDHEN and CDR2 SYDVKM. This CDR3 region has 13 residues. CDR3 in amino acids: CASSPRLTYEQYF. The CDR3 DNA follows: TGTGCCAGCAGTCCACGTCTTACCTACGAGCAGTACTTC.

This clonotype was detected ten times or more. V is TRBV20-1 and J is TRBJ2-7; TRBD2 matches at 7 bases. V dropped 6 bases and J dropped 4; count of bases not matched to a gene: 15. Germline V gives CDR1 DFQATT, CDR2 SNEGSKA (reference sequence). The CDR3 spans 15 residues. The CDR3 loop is CSASGRRGGSYEQYF. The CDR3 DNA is TGCAGTGCCAGTGGGAGGCGTGGCGGGAGTTACGAGCAGTACTTC.

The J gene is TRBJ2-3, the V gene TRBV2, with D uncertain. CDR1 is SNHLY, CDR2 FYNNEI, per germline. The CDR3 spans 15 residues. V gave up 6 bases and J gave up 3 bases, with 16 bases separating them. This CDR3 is CASRVGNILTDTQYF. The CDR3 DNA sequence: TGTGCCAGCAGGGTAGGGAACATTTTGACAGATACGCAGTATTTT.

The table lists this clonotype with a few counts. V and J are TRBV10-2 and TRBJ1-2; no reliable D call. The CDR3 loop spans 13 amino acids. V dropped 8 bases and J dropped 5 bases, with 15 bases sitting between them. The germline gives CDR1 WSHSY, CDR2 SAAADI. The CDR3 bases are TGCGCCAGCTTACGGTCATTCCGATATGGCTACACCTTC. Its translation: CASLRSFRYGYTF.

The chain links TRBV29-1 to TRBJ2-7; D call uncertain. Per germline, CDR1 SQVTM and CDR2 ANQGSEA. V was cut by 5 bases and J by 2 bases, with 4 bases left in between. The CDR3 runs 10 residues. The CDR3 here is CSVTTYEQYF. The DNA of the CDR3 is TGCAGCGTTACGACCTACGAGCAGTACTTC.

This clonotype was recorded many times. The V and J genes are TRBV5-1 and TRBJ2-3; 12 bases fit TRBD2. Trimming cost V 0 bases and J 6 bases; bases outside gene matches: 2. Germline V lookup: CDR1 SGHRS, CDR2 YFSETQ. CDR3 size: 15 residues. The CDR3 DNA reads TGCGCCAGCAGCTTGGGACTAGCGGGAGCGGATACGCAGTATTTT. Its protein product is CASSLGLAGADTQYF.

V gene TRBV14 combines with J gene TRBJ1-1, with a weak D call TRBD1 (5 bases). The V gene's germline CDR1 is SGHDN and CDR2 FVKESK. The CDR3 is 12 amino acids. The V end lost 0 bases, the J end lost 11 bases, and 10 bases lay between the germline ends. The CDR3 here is CASSQDRTNAFF. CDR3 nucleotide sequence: TGTGCCAGCAGCCAAGATAGGACAAACGCTTTCTTT.

The CDR3 here is CSASTGEISGANVLTF. The DNA for the CDR3 is TGCAGTGCTAGTACGGGGGAGATCTCTGGGGCCAACGTCCTGACTTTC. The chain has TRBV20-1 and TRBJ2-6; D is perhaps TRBD2 (6 bases). Trimming cost V 3 bases and J 0 bases, with 12 bases left between them. The germline gives CDR1 DFQATT, CDR2 SNEGSKA (reference sequence). The CDR3 is 16 residues long.